This T cell receptor (beta chain) was captured by sequencing in a study of patients and donors after allogeneic stem cell transplantation. This clonotype was observed a few times. J was trimmed by 0 bases and V by 4 bases; bases with no gene match: 6. In germline, CDR1 is SGHVS, CDR2 FNYEAQ. CDR3 length: 15 residues. MiXCR, applied by TCRdb to the RT-PCR reads, yields one record per CDR3 protein. This sample has about a million distinct CDR3 sequences, with roughly 18% found just once. The chain couples TRBV7-6 to TRBJ2-7; 7 nucleotides match TRBD2. This receptor was identified in a human donor who was either an allogeneic HSCT recipient or a stem cell or donor lymphocyte infusion donor (not recorded which). It is not recorded whose cells these are; they may come from a transplant donor. The sequencing sample was made of blood, either unsorted or a sorted T cell fraction (not recorded which). CDR3 DNA sequence: TGTGCCAGCAGCTGGGAAGCGGGAATCTCCTACGAGCAGTACTTC. Its translation: CASSWEAGISYEQYF.